This section outlines one T cell receptor beta chain sequence together with its context. What it binds is not known. The PCR contained 60 Vbeta and 13 Jbeta primers. Repertoires were generated with immunoSEQ multiplex PCR, while TCRdb's copy carries only in-frame clones and drops some. There are 150,000 to 200,000 clones in the sample; around 85% occur only once, and about 3.8% lies in the top ten. This entry belongs to a study of cytomegalovirus exposure and HLA in healthy donors. The length of the CDR3 is 13 residues. V was shortened by 7 bases and J by 4 bases, with 10 bases between the two germline ends. CDR1 is SEHNR and CDR2 is FQNEAQ in the germline V gene (reference sequence). Study-wide findings and caveats: Presence/absence analyses supposed approximately even sequencing depth among donors. DRB1 showed the most TCR associations and HLA-C the fewest in a later analysis, as rates varied by HLA locus.

Sequenced sample: PBMCs. The clonotype originates from a man aged 45 to 65 in good health and CMV-seronegative. V is TRBV7-9 and J is TRBJ2-2, with D possibly TRBD1 on 6 matching bases. The DNA for the CDR3 is TGTGCCAGCAACCCAGGGGCCACCGGGGAGCTGTTTTTT. Translated: CASNPGATGELFF.